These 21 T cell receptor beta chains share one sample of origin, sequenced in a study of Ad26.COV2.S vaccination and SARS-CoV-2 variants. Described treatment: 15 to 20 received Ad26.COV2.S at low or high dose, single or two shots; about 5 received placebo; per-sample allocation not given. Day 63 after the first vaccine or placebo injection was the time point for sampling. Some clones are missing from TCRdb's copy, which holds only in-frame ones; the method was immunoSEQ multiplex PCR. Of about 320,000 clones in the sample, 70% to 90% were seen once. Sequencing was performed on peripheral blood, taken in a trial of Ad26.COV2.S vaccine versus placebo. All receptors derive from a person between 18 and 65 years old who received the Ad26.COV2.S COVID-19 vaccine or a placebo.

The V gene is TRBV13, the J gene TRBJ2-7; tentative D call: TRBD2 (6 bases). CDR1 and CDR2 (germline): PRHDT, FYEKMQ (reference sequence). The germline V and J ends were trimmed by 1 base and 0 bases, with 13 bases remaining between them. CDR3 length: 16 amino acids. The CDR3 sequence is CASSLVGAGSSYEQYF. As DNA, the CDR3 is TGTGCCAGCAGCTTAGTTGGTGCGGGGAGCTCCTACGAGCAGTACTTC.

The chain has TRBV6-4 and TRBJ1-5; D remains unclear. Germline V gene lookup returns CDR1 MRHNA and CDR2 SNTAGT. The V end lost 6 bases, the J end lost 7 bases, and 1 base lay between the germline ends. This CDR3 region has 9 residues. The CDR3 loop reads CASSQPQHF. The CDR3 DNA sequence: TGTGCCAGCAGCCAGCCCCAGCATTTT.

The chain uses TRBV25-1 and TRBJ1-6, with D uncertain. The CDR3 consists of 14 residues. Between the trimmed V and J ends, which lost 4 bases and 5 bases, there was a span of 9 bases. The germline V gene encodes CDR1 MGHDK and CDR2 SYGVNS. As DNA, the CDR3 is TGTGCCAGCAGTGGCCACCGGGATAATTCACCCCTCCACTTT. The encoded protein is CASSGHRDNSPLHF.

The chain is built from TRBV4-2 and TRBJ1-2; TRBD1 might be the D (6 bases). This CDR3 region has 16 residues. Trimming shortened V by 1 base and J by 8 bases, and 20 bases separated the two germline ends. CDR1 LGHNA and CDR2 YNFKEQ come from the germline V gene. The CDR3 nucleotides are TGTGCCAGCAGCCAAGCGAACAACAGGGAAGTGGGAGGCTACACCTTC. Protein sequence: CASSQANNREVGGYTF.

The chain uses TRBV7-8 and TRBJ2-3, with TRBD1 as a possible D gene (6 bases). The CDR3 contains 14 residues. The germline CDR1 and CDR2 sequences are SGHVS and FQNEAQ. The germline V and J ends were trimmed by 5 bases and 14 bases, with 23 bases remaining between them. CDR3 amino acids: CASSISATGPRVYF. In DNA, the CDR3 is TGTGCCAGCAGCATCAGCGCGACAGGCCCTAGGGTGTATTTT.

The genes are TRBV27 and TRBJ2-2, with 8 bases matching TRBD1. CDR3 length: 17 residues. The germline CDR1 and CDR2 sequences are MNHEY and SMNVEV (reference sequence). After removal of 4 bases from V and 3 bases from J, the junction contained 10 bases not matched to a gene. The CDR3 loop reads CASSSREDRADTGELFF. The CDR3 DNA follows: TGTGCCAGCAGTTCCCGCGAGGACAGGGCGGACACCGGGGAGCTGTTTTTT.

The CDR3 loop reads CASPDRGNEKLFF. The CDR3 nucleotides read TGTGCCTCCCCGGACAGGGGAAATGAAAAACTGTTTTTT. V gene TRBV30 combines with J gene TRBJ1-4; 9 bases are a match to TRBD1. The CDR3 covers 13 residues. The germline V gene has CDR1 GTSNPN and CDR2 SVGIG (reference sequence). The J segment lost 5 bases and the V segment lost 7 bases, leaving 5 bases of the junction unmatched. Drawing the rest from reference TRBV30 and TRBJ1-4, the complete variable domain is SQTIHQWPATLVQPVGSPLSLECTVEGTSNPNLYWYRQAAGRGLQLLFYSVGIGQISSEVPQNLSASRPQDRQFILSSKKLLLSDSGFYLCASPDRGNEKLFFGSGTQLSVL.

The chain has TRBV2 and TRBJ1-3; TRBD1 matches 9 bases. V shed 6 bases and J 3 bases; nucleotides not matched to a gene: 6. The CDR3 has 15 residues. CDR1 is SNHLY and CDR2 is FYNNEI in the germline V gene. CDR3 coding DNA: TGTGCCAGCAGGGAAACAGGGGGCGGTGGAAACACCATATATTTT. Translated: CASRETGGGGNTIYF.

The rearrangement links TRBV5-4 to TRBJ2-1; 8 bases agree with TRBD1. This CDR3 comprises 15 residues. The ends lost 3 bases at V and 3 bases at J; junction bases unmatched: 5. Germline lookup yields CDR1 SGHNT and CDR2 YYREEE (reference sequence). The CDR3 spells CASSSEGQDYNEQFF. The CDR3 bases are TGTGCCAGCAGCTCCGAGGGACAGGACTACAATGAGCAGTTCTTC.

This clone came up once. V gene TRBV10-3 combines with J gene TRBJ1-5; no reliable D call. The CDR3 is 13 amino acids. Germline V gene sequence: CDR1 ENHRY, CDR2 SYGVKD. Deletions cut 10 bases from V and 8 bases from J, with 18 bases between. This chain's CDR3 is CATLRSLEEPQHF. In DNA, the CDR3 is TGTGCCACCCTGCGATCGTTGGAGGAGCCCCAGCATTTT.

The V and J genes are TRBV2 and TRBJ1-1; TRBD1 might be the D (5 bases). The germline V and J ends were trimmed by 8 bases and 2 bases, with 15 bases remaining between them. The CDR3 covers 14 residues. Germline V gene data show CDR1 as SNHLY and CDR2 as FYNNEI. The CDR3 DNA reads TGTGCCAGCTGGGCCGGGCAGGGTAACACTGAAGCTTTCTTT. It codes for CASWAGQGNTEAFF.

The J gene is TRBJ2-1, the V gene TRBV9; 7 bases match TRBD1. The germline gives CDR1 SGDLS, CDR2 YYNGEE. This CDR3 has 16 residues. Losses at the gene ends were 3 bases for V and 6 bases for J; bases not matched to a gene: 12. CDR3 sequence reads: CASSGGSTGWGNEQFF. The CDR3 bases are TGTGCCAGCAGCGGCGGATCGACAGGGTGGGGCAATGAGCAGTTCTTC.

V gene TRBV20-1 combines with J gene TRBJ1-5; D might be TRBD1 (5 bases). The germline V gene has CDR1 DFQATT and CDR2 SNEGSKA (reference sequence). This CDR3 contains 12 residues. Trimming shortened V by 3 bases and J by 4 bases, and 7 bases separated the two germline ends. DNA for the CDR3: TGCAGTGCTAGTTCAGGGAATCAGCCCCAGCATTTT. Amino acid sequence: CSASSGNQPQHF.

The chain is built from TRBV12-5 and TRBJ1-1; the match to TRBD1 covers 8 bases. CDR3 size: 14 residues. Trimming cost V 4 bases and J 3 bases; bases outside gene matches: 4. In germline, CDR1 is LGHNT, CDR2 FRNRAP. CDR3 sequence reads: CASGYSQGDTEAFF. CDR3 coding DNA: TGTGCTAGTGGTTACTCACAGGGGGACACTGAAGCTTTCTTT.

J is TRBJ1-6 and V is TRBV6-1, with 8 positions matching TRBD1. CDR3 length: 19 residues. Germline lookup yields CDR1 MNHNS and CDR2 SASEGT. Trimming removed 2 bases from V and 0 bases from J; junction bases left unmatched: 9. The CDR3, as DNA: TGTGCCAGCAGTGAATCGGGACAGGCTCAGAGCTCCTATAATTCACCCCTCCACTTT. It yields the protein CASSESGQAQSSYNSPLHF.

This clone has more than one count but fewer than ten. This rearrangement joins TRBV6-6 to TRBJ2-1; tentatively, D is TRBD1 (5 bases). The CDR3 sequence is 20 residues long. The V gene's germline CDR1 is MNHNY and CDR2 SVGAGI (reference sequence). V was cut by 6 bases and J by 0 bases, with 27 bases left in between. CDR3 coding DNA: TGTGCCAGCAGCCACGCCCCTGGCAGGGCCCTACTGAGCTCCTACAATGAGCAGTTCTTC. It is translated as CASSHAPGRALLSSYNEQFF.

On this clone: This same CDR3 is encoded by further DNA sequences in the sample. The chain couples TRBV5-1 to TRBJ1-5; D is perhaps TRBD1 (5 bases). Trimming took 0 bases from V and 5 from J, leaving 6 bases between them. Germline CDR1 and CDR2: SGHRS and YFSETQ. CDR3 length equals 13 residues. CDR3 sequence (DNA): TGCGCCAGCAGCTTGGTAGGGGATCAGCCCCAGCATTTT. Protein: CASSLVGDQPQHF. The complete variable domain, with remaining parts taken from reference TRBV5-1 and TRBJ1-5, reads KAGVTQTPRYLIKTRGQQVTLSCSPISGHRSVSWYQQTPGQGLQFLFEYFSETQRNKGNFPGRFSGRQFSNSRSEMNVSTLELGDSALYLCASSLVGDQPQHFGDGTRLSIL.

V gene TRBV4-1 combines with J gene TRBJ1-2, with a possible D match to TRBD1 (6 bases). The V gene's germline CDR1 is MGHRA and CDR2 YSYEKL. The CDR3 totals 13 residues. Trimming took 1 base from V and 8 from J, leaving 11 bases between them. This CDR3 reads CASSQGGRGGYTF. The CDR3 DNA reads TGCGCCAGCAGCCAAGGGGGGCGAGGCGGCTACACCTTC.

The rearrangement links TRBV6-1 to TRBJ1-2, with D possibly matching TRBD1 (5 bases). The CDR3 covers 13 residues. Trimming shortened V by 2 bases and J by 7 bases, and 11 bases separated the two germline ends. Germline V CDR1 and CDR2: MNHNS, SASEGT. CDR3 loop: CASSEIGAGGYTF. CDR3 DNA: TGTGCCAGCAGTGAAATCGGGGCCGGTGGCTACACCTTC.

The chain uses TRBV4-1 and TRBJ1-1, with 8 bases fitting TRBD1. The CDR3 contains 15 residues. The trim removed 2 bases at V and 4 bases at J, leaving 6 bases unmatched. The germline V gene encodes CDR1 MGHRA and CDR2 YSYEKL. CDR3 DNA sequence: TGCGCCAGCAGCCAATGGACAGGGAGGAGCACTGAAGCTTTCTTT. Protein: CASSQWTGRSTEAFF.

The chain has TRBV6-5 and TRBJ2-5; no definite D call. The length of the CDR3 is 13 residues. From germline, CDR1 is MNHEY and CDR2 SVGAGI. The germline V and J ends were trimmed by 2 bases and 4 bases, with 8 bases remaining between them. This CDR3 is CASSYRLRETQYF. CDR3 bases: TGTGCCAGCAGTTACCGTCTAAGAGAGACCCAGTACTTC.